These 22 T cell receptor beta chains were sequenced from one sample in a study of control samples from healthy donors and cancer patients. Sequenced by immunoSEQ multiplex PCR; TCRdb stores in-frame clones only, minus some. The sample yields under 95,000 clones, about 80% seen once. Sequenced sample: blood. The source of these receptors is a man between 50 and 59 years old in good health.

The rearrangement joins TRBV2 to TRBJ2-1, with 10 bases fitting TRBD2. The germline V gene encodes CDR1 SNHLY and CDR2 FYNNEI. V gave up 5 bases and J gave up 5 bases; unmatched junction bases: 9. The CDR3 covers 16 residues. CDR3 loop: CASSPDAAGGNNEQFF. The CDR3 DNA reads as TGTGCCAGCAGTCCGGATGCAGCGGGGGGGAACAATGAGCAGTTCTTC.

V usage is TRBV7-2 and J usage is TRBJ2-1; tentative D call: TRBD2 (6 bases). This CDR3 contains 16 residues. V dropped 5 bases and J dropped 7 bases, with 21 bases sitting between them. Per the germline V gene, CDR1 is SGHTA and CDR2 is FQGNSA. The CDR3 DNA follows: TGTGCCAGCAGCCTTCATCGAGCGGGTTATGGTAATGAGCAGTTCTTC. As protein: CASSLHRAGYGNEQFF.

This clone has just a few counts. This sequence joins TRBV27 and TRBJ1-5; unclear D gene. The CDR3 spans 13 residues. V was cut by 3 bases and J by 3 bases, with 6 bases left in between. CDR1 is MNHEY, CDR2 SMNVEV, per germline (reference sequence). The CDR3 loop reads CASSFRDNQPQHF. CDR3 bases: TGTGCCAGCAGTTTTAGAGACAATCAGCCCCAGCATTTT.

This clone was found once. The chain is built from TRBV7-2 and TRBJ2-7; 15 nucleotides agree with TRBD2. Germline lookup yields CDR1 SGHTA and CDR2 FQGNSA. Trimming at V came to 5 bases and at J to 5 bases, leaving 4 bases not matched to a gene. The CDR3 is made up of 15 amino acids. The CDR3 region is CASSHRTSGRDEQYF. CDR3 nucleotide sequence: TGTGCCAGCAGCCATAGGACTAGCGGGAGGGACGAGCAGTACTTC.

V usage is TRBV30 and J usage is TRBJ1-3; D unclear. Trimming removed 4 bases from V and 0 bases from J, with 4 bases in between. CDR3 length: 12 residues. Germline assignment: CDR1 GTSNPN and CDR2 SVGIG (reference sequence). The CDR3 region is CAWTDSGNTIYF. In nucleotides, the CDR3 is TGTGCCTGGACAGACTCTGGAAACACCATATATTTT.

The gene calls are TRBV6-2 or TRBV6-3 and TRBJ2-1; unclear D gene. Trimming cost V 0 bases and J 7 bases, with 7 bases left between them. The CDR3 loop spans 13 amino acids. Germline V gene sequence: CDR1 MNHEY, CDR2 SVGEGT. CDR3 sequence reads: CASSYSTVNEQFF. The CDR3 DNA sequence: TGTGCCAGCAGTTACTCGACGGTGAATGAGCAGTTCTTC.

This clone was observed a few times. The rearrangement uses TRBV4-1 and TRBJ2-7; TRBD1 matches at 10 bases. This CDR3 contains 15 residues. After removal of 1 base from V and 2 bases from J, the junction contained 2 bases not matched to a gene. The germline V gene has CDR1 MGHRA and CDR2 YSYEKL. CDR3 coding DNA: TGCGCCAGCAGCCAAGGGACAGGGGGAACCTACGAGCAGTACTTC. Protein: CASSQGTGGTYEQYF.

The chain has TRBV2 and TRBJ2-1, with 7 positions matching TRBD2. The V and J ends lost 8 bases and 8 bases, in that order; junction bases with no gene match: 18. The CDR3 runs to 16 residues. Germline CDR1 reads SNHLY; CDR2 reads FYNNEI. CDR3 nucleotide sequence: TGTGCCAGCCTACCGGGGTGGGCGGGAGACCACGATGAGCAGTTCTTC. It translates to CASLPGWAGDHDEQFF.

The chain is built from TRBV11-3 and TRBJ2-1; TRBD2 might be the D (5 bases). The V gene lost 6 bases and the J gene lost 5 bases, with 17 bases spanning the gap. There are 15 residues in the CDR3. CDR1 is SGHNT, CDR2 YENEEA, per germline. This chain's CDR3 is CASRHDPDYNNEQFF. In nucleotides, the CDR3 is TGTGCCAGCAGGCACGACCCAGACTATAACAATGAGCAGTTCTTC.

This chain connects TRBV7-6 to TRBJ2-7; D remains ambiguous. V gave up 5 bases and J gave up 2 bases, with 19 bases separating them. This CDR3 is 16 amino acids long. CDR1 and CDR2 (germline): SGHVS, FNYEAQ. In DNA form, the CDR3 reads TGTGCCAGCAGCCCGAAGAGACATGGCCCGACCTACGAGCAGTACTTC. Its protein is CASSPKRHGPTYEQYF.

This chain links TRBV7-9 with TRBJ2-7, with 11 bases matching TRBD2. Germline lookup yields CDR1 SEHNR and CDR2 FQNEAQ (reference sequence). The CDR3 consists of 15 residues. V gave up 6 bases and J gave up 0 bases; unmatched junction bases: 4. The CDR3 DNA reads TGTGCCAGCAGATCTAGCGGGAGGTACTCCTACGAGCAGTACTTC. It encodes CASRSSGRYSYEQYF.

J is TRBJ1-2 and V is TRBV5-8, with 7 bases aligning to TRBD1. CDR3 length equals 15 residues. Germline CDR1 SGHTS, CDR2 YDEGEE. Trimming cost V 0 bases and J 2 bases; bases outside gene matches: 4. The CDR3 region is CASSLEGAVNYGYTF. CDR3 nucleotides: TGTGCCAGCAGCTTGGAGGGGGCGGTCAACTATGGCTACACCTTC.

This clone was seen a handful of times. The V and J genes are TRBV7-2 and TRBJ2-2; TRBD2 matches at 9 bases. CDR3 length: 15 residues. With V trimmed by 6 bases and J by 5 bases, 7 bases remained unmatched. CDR1 and CDR2 from the germline V gene are SGHTA and FQGNSA. The CDR3 is CASRFLAGQTGELFF. The CDR3 nucleotides are TGTGCCAGCAGATTCCTAGCGGGACAAACCGGGGAGCTGTTTTTT. Variable domain in full (rest from reference TRBV7-2 and TRBJ2-2): GAGVSQSPSNKVTEKGKDVELRCDPISGHTALYWYRQSLGQGLEFLIYFQGNSAPDKSGLPSDRFSAERTGGSVSTLTIQRTQQEDSAVYLCASRFLAGQTGELFFGEGSRLTVL.

The V gene is TRBV18, the J gene TRBJ2-1; D unclear. The CDR3 covers 13 residues. V was shortened by 2 bases and J by 6 bases, with 8 bases between the two germline ends. Per germline, CDR1 KGHSH and CDR2 LQKENI. CDR3 region: CASSPFSFNEQFF. Here the CDR3 DNA reads TGTGCCAGCTCACCATTTAGTTTCAATGAGCAGTTCTTC.

The chain joins TRBV6-2 or TRBV6-3 to TRBJ2-7, with D perhaps matching TRBD1 (5 bases). V was trimmed by 6 bases and J by 5 bases, leaving 14 bases between them. Per the germline V gene, CDR1 is MNHEY and CDR2 is SVGEGT. The CDR3 is 13 residues long. The CDR3 loop reads CASRPGWGHEQYF. The CDR3 DNA follows: TGTGCCAGCAGACCTGGGTGGGGCCACGAGCAGTACTTC.

The rearrangement uses TRBV18 and TRBJ1-2, with D possibly TRBD1 on 6 matching bases. This CDR3 is built from 16 residues. From germline, CDR1 is KGHSH and CDR2 LQKENI. With 6 bases removed from V and 6 bases from J, the gap between germline ends came to 23 bases. This CDR3 is CASSILQGSSRNGYTF. The DNA of the CDR3 is TGTGCCAGCTCCATCCTACAGGGTAGTTCCCGCAATGGCTACACCTTC.

This chain uses TRBV9 with TRBJ2-1, with 8 bases aligning to TRBD2. The CDR3 runs to 15 residues. Germline lookup yields CDR1 SGDLS and CDR2 YYNGEE. With V trimmed by 4 bases and J by 1 base, 4 bases remained unmatched. CDR3 DNA: TGTGCCAGCAGCCTAGCGGGTGCATCCTACAATGAGCAGTTCTTC. It specifies CASSLAGASYNEQFF.

CDR3 coding DNA: TGTGCCAGCAGCCAAGATCCGGGAGGGTATGAGCAGTTCTTC. This codes for CASSQDPGGYEQFF. The V call is TRBV3-1 (or the pseudogene TRBV3-2), the J call TRBJ2-1; 8 bases align to TRBD2. The CDR3 sequence is 14 residues long. The junction had 3 bases not matched to a gene; V was cut back by 0 bases and J by 8 bases. Germline CDR1 and CDR2: LGHDT and YNNKEL (reference sequence).

This chain links TRBV7-3 with TRBJ2-3; no firm D call. The CDR3 sequence is 13 residues long. V lost 4 bases, J lost 1 base, and 6 bases lay in between. Germline V CDR1 and CDR2: SGHTA, FQGTGA. CDR3 loop: CASSSGRTDTQYF. The CDR3 nucleotides read TGTGCCAGCAGCTCAGGCCGCACAGATACGCAGTATTTT.

The CDR3 DNA reads as TGTGCCAGCACCTACGAGGACAGGGCCTATGGCTACACCTTC. This sequence encodes CASTYEDRAYGYTF. This chain links TRBV9 with TRBJ1-2; 8 nucleotides match TRBD1. Trimming took 6 bases from V and 4 from J; bases not matched to a gene: 8. Germline V CDR1 and CDR2: SGDLS, YYNGEE. This CDR3 has 14 amino acids.

This rearrangement joins TRBV5-1 to TRBJ2-5; TRBD2 agrees at 7 bases. The CDR3 has 15 residues. Germline V lookup: CDR1 SGHRS, CDR2 YFSETQ. J gave up 6 bases and V 0 bases, and 8 bases lay outside the gene matches. This CDR3 reads CASSLEGGSKKTQYF. The CDR3 DNA reads TGCGCCAGCAGCTTGGAGGGCGGGAGCAAGAAGACCCAGTACTTC. The full variable domain, its missing parts supplied by reference TRBV5-1 and TRBJ2-5, is KAGVTQTPRYLIKTRGQQVTLSCSPISGHRSVSWYQQTPGQGLQFLFEYFSETQRNKGNFPGRFSGRQFSNSRSEMNVSTLELGDSALYLCASSLEGGSKKTQYFGPGTRLLVL.

The chain combines TRBV12-5 with TRBJ2-2, with D perhaps TRBD1 (6 bases). Trimming took off 2 bases at V and 6 bases at J, with 7 bases between the two ends. Germline V CDR1 and CDR2: LGHNT, FRNRAP. The CDR3 covers 13 residues. CDR3 coding DNA: TGTGCTAGTGGTTTGCAGGGGCCCGGGGAGCTGTTTTTT. This codes for CASGLQGPGELFF.